This T cell receptor beta chain derives from a study of T cell responses to AZD1222 COVID-19 vaccine. This clone has only one observation. The target antigen is unknown. The CDR3 runs to 14 residues. Germline lookup yields CDR1 GTSNPN and CDR2 SVGIG (reference sequence). V lost 0 bases and J lost 1, with 9 bases in between. Study-wide results and caveats: Donors were largely white British and mainly female; clonal diversity was possibly underestimated. Spike-specific TCR breadth and depth rose after two AZD1222 doses. Scientists sampled the repertoires only once the peak T cell response had passed.

TCRdb's copy holds only in-frame clones and misses some; the assay was immunoSEQ multiplex PCR. This sample has some 200,000 clones, with 85% to 95% found just once. The rearrangement links TRBV30 to TRBJ1-1; no reliable D call. The clonotype comes from an adult in good health. The sample in question was peripheral blood, obtained on day 0 of MenACWY control vaccination. The CDR3 DNA reads as TGTGCCTGGAGTGTTGGCGGAGAGAACACTGAAGCTTTCTTT. Protein: CAWSVGGENTEAFF. The full variable domain, with the rest looked up from reference TRBV30 and TRBJ1-1, is SQTIHQWPATLVQPVGSPLSLECTVEGTSNPNLYWYRQAAGRGLQLLFYSVGIGQISSEVPQNLSASRPQDRQFILSSKKLLLSDSGFYLCAWSVGGENTEAFFGQGTRLTVV.